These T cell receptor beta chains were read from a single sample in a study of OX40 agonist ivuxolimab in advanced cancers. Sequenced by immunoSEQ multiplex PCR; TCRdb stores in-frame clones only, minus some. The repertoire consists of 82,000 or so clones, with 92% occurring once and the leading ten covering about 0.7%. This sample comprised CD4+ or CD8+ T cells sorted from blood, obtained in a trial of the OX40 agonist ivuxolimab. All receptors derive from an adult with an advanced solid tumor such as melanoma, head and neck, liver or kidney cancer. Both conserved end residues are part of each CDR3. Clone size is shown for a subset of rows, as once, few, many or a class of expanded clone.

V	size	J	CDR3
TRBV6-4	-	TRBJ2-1	CASSDHRGAGAYNEQFF
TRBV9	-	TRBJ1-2	CASSVAGQGYGYTF
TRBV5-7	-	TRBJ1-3	CASSLYSVSGNTIYF
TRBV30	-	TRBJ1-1	CAWSNQGGTEAFF
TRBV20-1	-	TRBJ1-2	CSARTHTF
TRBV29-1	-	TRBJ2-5	CSAGTPQETQYF
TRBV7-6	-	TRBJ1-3	CASSLGQVAGNTIYF
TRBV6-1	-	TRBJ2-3	CASRDRASDTQYF
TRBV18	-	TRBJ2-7	CASSPGRVYEQYF
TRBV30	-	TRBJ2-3	CAWKFSDTQYF
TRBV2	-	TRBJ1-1	CASSGQVGTEAFF
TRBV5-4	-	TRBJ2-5	CASSGGQGGETQYF
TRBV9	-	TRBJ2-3	CASSGLGRAPDTQYF
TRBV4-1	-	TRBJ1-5	CASSQVGTGGQPQHF
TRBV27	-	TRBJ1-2	CASSLLAGGDGYTF
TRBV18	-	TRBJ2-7	CASSPPGLPKLKAYEQYF
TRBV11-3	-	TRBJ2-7	CASSPSGGWGSYEQYF
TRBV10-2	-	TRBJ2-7	CASSESGRAYEQYF
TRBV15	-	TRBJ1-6	CATSIRDGNSPLHF
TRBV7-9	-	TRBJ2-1	CASSRDLGQQFF
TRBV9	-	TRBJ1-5	CASSVGVGYQPQHF
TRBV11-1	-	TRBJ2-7	CASSPPTGYDEQYF
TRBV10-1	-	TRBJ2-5	CASSGGAETQYF
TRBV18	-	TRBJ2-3	CASSSDRASGAETQYF
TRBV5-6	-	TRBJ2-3	CASSLGSTDTQYF
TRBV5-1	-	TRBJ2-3	CASSLEGGSADTQYF
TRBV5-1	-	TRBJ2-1	CASSRRTGSSYNEQFF
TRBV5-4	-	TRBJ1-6	CASSYEAGQGSNSPLHF
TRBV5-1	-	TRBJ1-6	CASSLTTGGESPLHF
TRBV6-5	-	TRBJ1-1	CASGKQGWAFF
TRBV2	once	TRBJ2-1	CASSEGSAYNEQFF
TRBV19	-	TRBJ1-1	CASSTVVRTEAFF
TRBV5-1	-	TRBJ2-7	CASSHDRDEQYF
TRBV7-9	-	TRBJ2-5	CASSLLAQQGDRETQYF
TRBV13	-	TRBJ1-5	CASSAGNQPQHF
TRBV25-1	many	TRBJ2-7	CASSEYTIFGGAGQYF
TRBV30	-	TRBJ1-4	CAWSVLGGVGEKLFF
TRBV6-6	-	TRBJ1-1	CASRGPTGYITEAFF
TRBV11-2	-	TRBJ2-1	CASSFTQTSFEQFF
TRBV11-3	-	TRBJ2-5	CASSRGTGVTETQYF
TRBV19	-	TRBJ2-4	CASSIDWGTYPYF
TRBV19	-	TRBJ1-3	CASTLRVLGNTIYF
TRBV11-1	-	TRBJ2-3	CASSLGVLATFSTDTQYF
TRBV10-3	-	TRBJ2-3	CAIQGPLWASGGRSTDTQYF
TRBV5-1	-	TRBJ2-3	CASSLGTSGTTDTQYF
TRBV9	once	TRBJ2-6	CASSDPQSGANVLTF
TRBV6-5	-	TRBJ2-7	CASSYDSSYEQYF
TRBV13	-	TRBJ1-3	CASSLVRNTIYF
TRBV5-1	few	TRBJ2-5	CASSLGSQETQYF
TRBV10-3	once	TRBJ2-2	CAIGLADYAGELFF
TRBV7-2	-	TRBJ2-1	CASSKSWTSYNEQFF
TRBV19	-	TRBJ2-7	CASSIHRGQVDEQYF
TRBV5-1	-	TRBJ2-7	CASSSAGVGEQYF
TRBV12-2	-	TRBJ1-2	CASRLARGGDGYTF
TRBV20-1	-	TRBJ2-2	CSVRRPGELFF
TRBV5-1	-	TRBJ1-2	CASSTGQGRNYGYTF
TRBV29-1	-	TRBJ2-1	CSAGQDWSSYNEQFF
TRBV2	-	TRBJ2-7	CASSTHGRNYEQYF
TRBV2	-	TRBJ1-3	CASSEGGFSGNTIYF